The 8 T cell receptor delta chains listed next were all sequenced from one sample in a study of γδ T cells in repeated Plasmodium falciparum infection. Flow sorting of PBMC yielded separate Vgamma9/Vdelta2+ and Vdelta2-negative gammadelta T cell populations for bulk repertoire analysis. TCRdb re-analyzed the multiplex PCR reads via CATT. Of roughly 50,000 delta-chain clones in the sample, 1.5% to 2% were seen once. Input material: gamma-delta T cells from blood. These receptors were taken from a pool of human donors (malaria-infected and uninfected, not separated).

The table lists this clone with many counts. Other DNA sequences in the same sample also yield this CDR3. The genes are TRDV1 and TRDJ2, with 9 bases matching TRDD3. The CDR3 consists of 23 residues. The trim removed 2 bases at V and 4 bases at J, leaving 26 bases unmatched. Looked up from germline, CDR1 is TSWWSYY and CDR2 is QGS. DNA for the CDR3: TGTGCTCTTGGGGAAACGATCCTACGGTCGATGAGGGGGATACTAAGGGGGACAGCACAACTCTTCTTT. This codes for CALGETILRSMRGILRGTAQLFF.

This clone showed up just a few times. The TCRdb record carries a much larger clone's protein, which differs from this DNA's translation at residue 3; a read error is the likely cause, and the protein listed here is the DNA translation. The V gene is TRDV1, the J gene TRDJ1, with TRDD3 as a possible D gene (6 bases). TCRdb leaves out the J gene; it was filled in here by matching the DNA to germline. The CDR3 has 17 amino acids. The germline CDR1 and CDR2 sequences are TSWWSYY and QGS. CDR3: CAPGESNSGILSDKLIF. CDR3 coding DNA: TGTGCTCCTGGGGAATCAAACTCTGGGATCCTTTCCGATAAACTCATCTTT.

About this clone itself: The TCRdb protein comes from a much larger clone and disagrees with this DNA's translation at residue 8, likely due to a read error; the protein given here is derived from the DNA. This sequence joins TRDV1 and TRDJ1, with 10 bases matching TRDD3. In the absence of a J gene in TCRdb, the DNA was matched to germline to assign it here. The CDR3 contains 26 residues. Looked up from germline, CDR1 is TSWWSYY and CDR2 is QGS. V shed 0 bases and J 0 bases; nucleotides not matched to a gene: 31. The CDR3 reads CALGELSPRRTGGFGVLLGYTDKLIF. DNA of the CDR3: TGTGCTCTTGGGGAACTATCCCCACGCCGTACTGGGGGATTTGGGGTCTTATTGGGTTACACCGATAAACTCATCTTT.

Ten or more counts support this clone. The chain links TRDV1 to TRDJ1, with 10 bases identical to TRDD3. CDR1 TSWWSYY and CDR2 QGS come from the germline V gene. This CDR3 contains 23 residues. V was pared by 2 bases and J by 2 bases, with 26 bases of the junction left unmatched. The CDR3 sequence is CALGEGPTRQTGGSQIKTDKLIF. The CDR3 nucleotides are TGTGCTCTTGGGGAAGGTCCGACTCGACAAACTGGGGGATCTCAAATAAAGACCGATAAACTCATCTTT.

This clone was recorded at least ten times. The chain joins TRDV1 to TRDJ1, with unresolved D. Here the J gene came from matching the DNA to germline, since TCRdb omits it. Looked up from germline, CDR1 is TSWWSYY and CDR2 is QGS. CDR3 length: 17 residues. The ends were cut back, 4 bases at V and 10 bases at J, with 28 bases in the middle. The CDR3 nucleotides read TGTGCTCTTGGGGGACATTCCCCCGGTGTGGGTTGTGGTAGACTCATCTTT. Translated, it gives CALGGHSPGVGCGRLIF.

This clone was detected a few times. This sequence joins TRDV1 and TRDJ1; the match to TRDD3 covers 11 bases. Germline matching of the DNA provided the J gene here, since TCRdb leaves it blank. V gave up 5 bases and J gave up 3 bases; unmatched junction bases: 14. The CDR3 contains 18 residues. Looked up from germline, CDR1 is TSWWSYY and CDR2 is QGS. The CDR3 nucleotides read TGTGCTCTTGGGCCGGCGCCGTTGTACTGGGGGATATCCGATAAACTCATCTTT. It translates to CALGPAPLYWGISDKLIF.

This clone has just a few counts. Given a far larger clone just one base away, this is likely a sequencing read error. Other DNA sequences in this sample translate to the same CDR3. The chain combines TRDV2 with TRDJ1; D is perhaps TRDD3 (6 bases). CDR3 length: 17 amino acids. CDR1 GEAIGNYY and CDR2 EKD come from the germline V gene. The CDR3 DNA reads as TGTGCCTGTGACACCCGTGTTGATACTGGGTGCGAGTGTAAACTTATCTTT. Translation gives CACDTRVDTGCECKLIF.

Details on this clone: For this DNA, TCRdb reports the protein of a much larger clone, which diverges at residue 11, most likely from a read error; the protein presented here is translated directly from the DNA. The chain links TRDV1 to TRDJ1; 7 nucleotides line up with TRDD3. Germline V gene lookup returns CDR1 TSWWSYY and CDR2 QGS. This CDR3 is 13 amino acids long. The CDR3: CALGELPGIKPIF. CDR3 coding DNA: TGTGCTCTTGGGGAACTTCCGGGGATAAAACCCATCTTT.